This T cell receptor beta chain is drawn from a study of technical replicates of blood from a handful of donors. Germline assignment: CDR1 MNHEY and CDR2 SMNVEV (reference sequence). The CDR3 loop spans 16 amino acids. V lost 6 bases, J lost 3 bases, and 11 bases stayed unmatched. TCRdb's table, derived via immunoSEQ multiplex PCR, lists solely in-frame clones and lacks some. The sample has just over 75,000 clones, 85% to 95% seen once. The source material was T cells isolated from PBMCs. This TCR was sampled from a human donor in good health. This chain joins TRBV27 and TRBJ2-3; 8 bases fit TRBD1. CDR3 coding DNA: TGTGCCAGCAGCCCCACCGGGACAGGCGTGACAGATACGCAGTATTTT. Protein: CASSPTGTGVTDTQYF.